What follows are 3 T cell receptor beta chains derived from one specimen sequenced in a study of Graves' ophthalmopathy and Graves' hyperthyroidism. The authors amplified TCR beta CDR3 regions from RNA transcripts. HTBI-primed first-round RT-PCR preceded second-round multiplex PCR. TCRdb recomputed calls from the multiplex PCR reads with MiXCR, one row per CDR3 protein. The data hold about 370,000 distinct CDR3 sequences, with about a sixth observed a single time. The sequencing sample was made of peripheral blood. These TCRs come from an adult woman with stable Graves' hyperthyroidism.

This clonotype has ten or more counts. This chain links TRBV28 with TRBJ1-3, with D perhaps matching TRBD1 (5 bases). The V gene lost 2 bases and the J gene lost 1 base, with 12 bases spanning the gap. The germline CDR1 and CDR2 sequences are MDHEN and SYDVKM. The CDR3 totals 16 residues. The CDR3 is CASSLGHAVSGNTIYF. The CDR3 DNA sequence: TGTGCCAGCAGTTTAGGACACGCCGTTTCTGGAAACACCATATATTTT. Full variable domain (missing parts from reference TRBV28 and TRBJ1-3): DVKVTQSSRYLVKRTGEKVFLECVQDMDHENMFWYRQDPGLGLRLIYFSYDVKMKEKGDIPEGYSVSREKKERFSLILESASTNQTSMYLCASSLGHAVSGNTIYFGEGSWLTVV.

The sample holds many counts of this clonotype. V and J are TRBV6-1 and TRBJ2-5; TRBD2 matches 7 bases. V shed 7 bases, J shed 1 base, and the junction held 9 bases outside the gene matches. This CDR3 comprises 15 residues. Germline CDR1 and CDR2: MNHNS and SASEGT. CDR3: CASNNPSGGQETQYF. CDR3 sequence (DNA): TGTGCCAGCAATAATCCATCGGGGGGCCAAGAGACCCAGTACTTC.

This clonotype was recorded many times. The chain has TRBV6-5 and TRBJ2-7; 10 nucleotides line up with TRBD2. In germline, CDR1 is MNHEY, CDR2 SVGAGI. This CDR3 contains 15 residues. V gave up 4 bases and J gave up 3 bases; unmatched junction bases: 6. CDR3 nucleotide sequence: TGTGCCAGCAGTTTGAAAGCGGGAGGGTACTACGAGCAGTACTTC. Residues: CASSLKAGGYYEQYF.